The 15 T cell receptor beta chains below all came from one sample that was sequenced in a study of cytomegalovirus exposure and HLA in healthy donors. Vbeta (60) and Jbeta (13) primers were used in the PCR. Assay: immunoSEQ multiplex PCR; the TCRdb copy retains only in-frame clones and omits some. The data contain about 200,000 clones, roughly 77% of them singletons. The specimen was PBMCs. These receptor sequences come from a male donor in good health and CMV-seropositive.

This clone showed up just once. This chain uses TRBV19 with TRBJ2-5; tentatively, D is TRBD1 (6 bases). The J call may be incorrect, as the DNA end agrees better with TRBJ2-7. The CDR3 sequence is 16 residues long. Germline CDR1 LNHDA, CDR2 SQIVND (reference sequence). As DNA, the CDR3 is TGTGCCAGTAGTGCATACCGGGACACAGAAACCTACGAGCAGTACTTC. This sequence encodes CASSAYRDTETYEQYF.

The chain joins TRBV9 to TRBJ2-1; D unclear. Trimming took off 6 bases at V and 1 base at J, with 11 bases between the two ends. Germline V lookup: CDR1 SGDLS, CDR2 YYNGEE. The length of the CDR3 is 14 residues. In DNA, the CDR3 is TGTGCCAGCAACCCGGGTTCGTCCTACAATGAGCAGTTCTTC. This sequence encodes CASNPGSSYNEQFF.

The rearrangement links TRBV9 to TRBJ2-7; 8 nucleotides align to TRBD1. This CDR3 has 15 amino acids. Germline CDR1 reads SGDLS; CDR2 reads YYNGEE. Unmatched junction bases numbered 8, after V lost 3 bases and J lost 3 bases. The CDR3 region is CASSGSSGQVYEQYF. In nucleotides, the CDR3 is TGTGCCAGCAGCGGGTCCTCGGGACAGGTCTACGAGCAGTACTTC.

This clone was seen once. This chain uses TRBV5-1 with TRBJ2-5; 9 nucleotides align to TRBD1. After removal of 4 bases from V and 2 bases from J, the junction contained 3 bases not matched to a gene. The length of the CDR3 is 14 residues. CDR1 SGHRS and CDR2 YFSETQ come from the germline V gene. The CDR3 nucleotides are TGCGCCAGCAGCCACGGGACAGGGCAAGAGACCCAGTACTTC. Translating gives CASSHGTGQETQYF.

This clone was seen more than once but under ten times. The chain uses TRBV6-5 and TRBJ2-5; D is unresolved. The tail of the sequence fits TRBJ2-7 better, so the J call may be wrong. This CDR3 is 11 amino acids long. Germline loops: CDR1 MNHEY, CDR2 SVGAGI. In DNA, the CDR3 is TGTGCCAGCAGTTCGCTATACGAGCAGTACTTC. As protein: CASSSLYEQYF.

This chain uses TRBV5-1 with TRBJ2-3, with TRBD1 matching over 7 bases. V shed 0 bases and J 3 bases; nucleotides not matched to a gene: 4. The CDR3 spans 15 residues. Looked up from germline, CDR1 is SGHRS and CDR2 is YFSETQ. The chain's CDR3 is CASSLEGAGTDTQYF. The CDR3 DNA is TGCGCCAGCAGCTTGGAGGGGGCTGGGACAGATACGCAGTATTTT.

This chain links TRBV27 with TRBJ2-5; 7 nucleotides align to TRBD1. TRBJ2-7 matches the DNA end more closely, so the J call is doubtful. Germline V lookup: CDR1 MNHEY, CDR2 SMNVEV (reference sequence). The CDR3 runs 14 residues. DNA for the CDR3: TGTGCCAGCGGCAAACGGACAGGTACCCACGAGCAGTACTTC. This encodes CASGKRTGTHEQYF.

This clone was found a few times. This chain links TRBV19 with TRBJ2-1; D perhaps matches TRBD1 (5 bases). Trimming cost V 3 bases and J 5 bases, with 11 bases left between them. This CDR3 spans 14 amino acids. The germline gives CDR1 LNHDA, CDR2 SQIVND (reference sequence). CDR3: CASSIPGSDNEQFF. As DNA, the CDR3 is TGTGCCAGTAGTATCCCAGGGTCGGACAATGAGCAGTTCTTC.

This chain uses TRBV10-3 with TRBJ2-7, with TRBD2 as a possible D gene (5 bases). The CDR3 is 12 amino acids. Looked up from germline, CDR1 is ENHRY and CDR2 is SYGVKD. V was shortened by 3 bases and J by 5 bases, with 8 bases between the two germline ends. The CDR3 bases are TGTGCCATCAGTGATGGACTCGACGAGCAGTACTTC. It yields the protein CAISDGLDEQYF.

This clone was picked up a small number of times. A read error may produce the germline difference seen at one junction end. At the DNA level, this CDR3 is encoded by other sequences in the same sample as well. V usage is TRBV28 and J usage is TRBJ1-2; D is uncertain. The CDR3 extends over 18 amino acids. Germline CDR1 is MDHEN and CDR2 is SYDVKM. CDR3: CASSPYSPGLKTNYGYTF. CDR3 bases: TGCGCCAGCAGCCCTTATAGCCCCGGACTAAAGACTAACTATGGCTACACCTTC.

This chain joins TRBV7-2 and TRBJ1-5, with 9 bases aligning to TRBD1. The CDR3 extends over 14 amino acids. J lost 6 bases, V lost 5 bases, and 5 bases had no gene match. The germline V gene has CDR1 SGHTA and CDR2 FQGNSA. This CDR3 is CASSPGQGIQPQHF. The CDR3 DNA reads TGTGCCAGCAGCCCCGGACAGGGGATTCAGCCCCAGCATTTT. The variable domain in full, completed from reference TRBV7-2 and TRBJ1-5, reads GAGVSQSPSNKVTEKGKDVELRCDPISGHTALYWYRQSLGQGLEFLIYFQGNSAPDKSGLPSDRFSAERTGGSVSTLTIQRTQQEDSAVYLCASSPGQGIQPQHFGDGTRLSIL.

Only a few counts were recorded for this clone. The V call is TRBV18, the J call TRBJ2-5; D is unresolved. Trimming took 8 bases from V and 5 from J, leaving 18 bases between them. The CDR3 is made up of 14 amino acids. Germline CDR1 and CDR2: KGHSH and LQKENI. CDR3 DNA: TGTGCCAGCGCAATCCTAGGTGTCGGGGAGACCCAGTACTTC. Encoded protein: CASAILGVGETQYF.

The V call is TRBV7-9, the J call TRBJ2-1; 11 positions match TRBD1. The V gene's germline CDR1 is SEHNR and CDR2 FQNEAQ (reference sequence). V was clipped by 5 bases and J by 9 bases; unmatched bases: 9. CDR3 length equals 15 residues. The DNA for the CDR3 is TGTGCCAGCAGCCGGGACAGGGGGTTAGGAGGTGAGCAGTTCTTC. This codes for CASSRDRGLGGEQFF.

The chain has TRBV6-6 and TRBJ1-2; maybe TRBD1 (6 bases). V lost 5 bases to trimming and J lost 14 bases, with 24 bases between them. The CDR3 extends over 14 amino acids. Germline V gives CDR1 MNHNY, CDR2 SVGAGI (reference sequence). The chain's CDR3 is CASSLSRDTTWWTF. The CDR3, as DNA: TGTGCCAGCAGTCTCAGCCGGGACACTACGTGGTGGACCTTC.

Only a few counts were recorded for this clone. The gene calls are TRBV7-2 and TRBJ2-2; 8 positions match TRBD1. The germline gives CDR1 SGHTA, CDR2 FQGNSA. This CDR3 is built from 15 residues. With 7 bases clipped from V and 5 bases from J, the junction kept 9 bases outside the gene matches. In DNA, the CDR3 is TGTGCCAGCATAGACAGGGGCCCAGGGACCGGGGAGCTGTTTTTT. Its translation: CASIDRGPGTGELFF.